This T cell receptor beta chain was obtained from a study of cytomegalovirus exposure and HLA in healthy donors. Primers for the PCR totalled 60 Vbeta and 13 Jbeta. Libraries were prepared by immunoSEQ multiplex PCR; TCRdb keeps only in-frame clonotypes and omits some of them. The repertoire includes around 140,000 clones, about 75% of them detected once, and about 3% sits in the top ten. This CDR3 is built from 14 residues. V shed 5 bases, J shed 5 bases, and the junction held 7 bases outside the gene matches. Germline CDR1 is MDHEN and CDR2 is SYDVKM. The material sequenced was PBMCs. This sequence was found in a man aged 35 to 55 in good health and CMV-seronegative. The V gene is TRBV28, the J gene TRBJ2-5; TRBD1 agrees at 8 bases. CDR3 DNA sequence: TGTGCCAGCAGTGCCGACAGGGGAAGGGAGACCCAGTACTTC. Translation: CASSADRGRETQYF.